This T cell receptor (beta chain) was identified in a study of blood T cell repertoires in COVID-19. Repertoires were generated with immunoSEQ multiplex PCR, while TCRdb's copy carries only in-frame clones and drops some. The table has approximately 140,000 clones, approximately 84% seen once. The clonotype comes from a woman in her 50s with acute COVID-19. The specimen sequenced was PBMCs or T cells enriched from blood (not recorded which).

The CDR3: CASSFRGAGGYTF. The CDR3 DNA reads TGTGCCAGCAGCTTCCGGGGAGCGGGAGGCTACACCTTC. The rearrangement joins TRBV6-5 to TRBJ1-2, with no clear D. The ends were cut back, 6 bases at V and 8 bases at J, with 16 bases in the middle. CDR3 length: 13 amino acids. Germline CDR1 reads MNHEY; CDR2 reads SVGAGI.